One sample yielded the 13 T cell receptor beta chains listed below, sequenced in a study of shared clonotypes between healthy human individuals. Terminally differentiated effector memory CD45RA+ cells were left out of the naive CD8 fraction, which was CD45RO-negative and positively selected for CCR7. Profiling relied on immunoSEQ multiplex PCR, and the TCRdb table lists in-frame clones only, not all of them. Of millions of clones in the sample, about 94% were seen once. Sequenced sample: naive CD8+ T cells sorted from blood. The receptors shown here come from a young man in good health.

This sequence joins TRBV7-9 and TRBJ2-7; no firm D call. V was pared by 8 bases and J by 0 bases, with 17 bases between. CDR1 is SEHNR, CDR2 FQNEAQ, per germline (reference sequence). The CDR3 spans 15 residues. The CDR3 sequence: CASLAALRSSYEQYF. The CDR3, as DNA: TGTGCCAGCCTGGCCGCTCTACGGAGCTCCTACGAGCAGTACTTC. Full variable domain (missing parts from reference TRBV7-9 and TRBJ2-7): DTGVSQNPRHKITKRGQNVTFRCDPISEHNRLYWYRQTLGQGPEFLTYFQNEAQLEKSRLLSDRFSAERPKGSFSTLEIQRTEQGDSAMYLCASLAALRSSYEQYFGPGTRLTVT.

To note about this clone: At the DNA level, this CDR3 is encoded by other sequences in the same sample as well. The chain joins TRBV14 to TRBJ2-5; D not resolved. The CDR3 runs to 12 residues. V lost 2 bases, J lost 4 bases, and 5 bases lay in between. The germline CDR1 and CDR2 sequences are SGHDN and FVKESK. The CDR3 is CASSQPRETQYF. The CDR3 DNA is TGTGCCAGCAGCCAACCTCGAGAGACCCAGTACTTC.

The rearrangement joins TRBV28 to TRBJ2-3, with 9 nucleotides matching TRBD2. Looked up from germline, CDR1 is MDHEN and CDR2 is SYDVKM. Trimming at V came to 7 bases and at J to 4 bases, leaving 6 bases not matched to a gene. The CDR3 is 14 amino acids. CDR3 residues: CASNPLAGPDTQYF. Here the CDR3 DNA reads TGTGCCAGCAACCCGCTAGCGGGGCCAGATACGCAGTATTTT. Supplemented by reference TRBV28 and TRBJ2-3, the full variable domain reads DVKVTQSSRYLVKRTGEKVFLECVQDMDHENMFWYRQDPGLGLRLIYFSYDVKMKEKGDIPEGYSVSREKKERFSLILESASTNQTSMYLCASNPLAGPDTQYFGPGTRLTVL.

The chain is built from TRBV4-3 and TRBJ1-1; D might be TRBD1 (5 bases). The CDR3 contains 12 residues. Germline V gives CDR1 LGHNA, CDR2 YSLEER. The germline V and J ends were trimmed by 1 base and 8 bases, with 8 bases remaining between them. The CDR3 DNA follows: TGCGCCAGCAGCCAAGGAGACAGAGAAGCTTTCTTT. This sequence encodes CASSQGDREAFF.

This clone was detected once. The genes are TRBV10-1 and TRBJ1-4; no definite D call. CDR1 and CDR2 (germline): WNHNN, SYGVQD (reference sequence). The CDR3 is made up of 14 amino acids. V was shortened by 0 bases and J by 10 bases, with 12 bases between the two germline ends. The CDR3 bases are TGCGCCAGCAGTGAGTCTCCGGGATCCAGAAAACTGTTTTTT. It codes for CASSESPGSRKLFF.

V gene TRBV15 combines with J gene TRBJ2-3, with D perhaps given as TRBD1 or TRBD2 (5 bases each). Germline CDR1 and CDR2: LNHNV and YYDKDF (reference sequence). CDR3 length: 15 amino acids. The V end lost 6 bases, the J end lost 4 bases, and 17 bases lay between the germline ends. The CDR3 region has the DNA TGTGCCACCAGAGTTGGGGCCGTGGGGGCAGATACGCAGTATTTT. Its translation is CATRVGAVGADTQYF.

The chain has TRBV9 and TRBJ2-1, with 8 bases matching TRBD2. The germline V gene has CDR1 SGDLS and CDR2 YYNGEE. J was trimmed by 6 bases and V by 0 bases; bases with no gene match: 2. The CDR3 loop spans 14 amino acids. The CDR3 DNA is TGTGCCAGCAGCGTAGCCGGGAGGGCCAATGAGCAGTTCTTC. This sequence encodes CASSVAGRANEQFF.

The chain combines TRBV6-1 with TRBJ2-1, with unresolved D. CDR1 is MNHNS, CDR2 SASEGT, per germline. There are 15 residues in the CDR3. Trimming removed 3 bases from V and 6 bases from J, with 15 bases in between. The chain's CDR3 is CASSEGFGFSNEQFF. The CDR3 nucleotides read TGTGCCAGCAGTGAGGGGTTCGGGTTTTCCAATGAGCAGTTCTTC.

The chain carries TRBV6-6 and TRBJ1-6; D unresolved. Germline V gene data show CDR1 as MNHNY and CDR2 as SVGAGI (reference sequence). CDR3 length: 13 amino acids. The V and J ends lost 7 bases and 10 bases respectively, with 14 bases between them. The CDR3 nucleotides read TGTGCCAGCACGCCAGAGTTAAGCTCACCCCTCCACTTT. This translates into CASTPELSSPLHF.

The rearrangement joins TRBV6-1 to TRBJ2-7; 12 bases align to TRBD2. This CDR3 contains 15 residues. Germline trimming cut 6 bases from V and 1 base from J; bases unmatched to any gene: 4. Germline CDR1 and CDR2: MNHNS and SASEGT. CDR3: CASSELAGGSYEQYF. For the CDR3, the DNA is TGTGCCAGCAGCGAACTAGCGGGAGGATCCTACGAGCAGTACTTC.

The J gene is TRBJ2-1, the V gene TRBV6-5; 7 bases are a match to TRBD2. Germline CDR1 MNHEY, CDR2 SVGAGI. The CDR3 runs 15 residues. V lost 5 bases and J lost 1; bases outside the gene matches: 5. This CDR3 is CASSPLAASYNEQFF. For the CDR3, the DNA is TGTGCCAGCAGTCCTCTAGCGGCGTCCTACAATGAGCAGTTCTTC.

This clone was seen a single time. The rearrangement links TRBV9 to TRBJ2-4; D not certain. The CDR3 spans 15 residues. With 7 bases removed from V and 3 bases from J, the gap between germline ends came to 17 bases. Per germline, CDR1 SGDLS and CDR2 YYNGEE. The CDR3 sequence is CASPFLGDGKNIQYF. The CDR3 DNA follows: TGTGCCAGCCCCTTCCTAGGCGATGGCAAAAACATTCAGTACTTC.

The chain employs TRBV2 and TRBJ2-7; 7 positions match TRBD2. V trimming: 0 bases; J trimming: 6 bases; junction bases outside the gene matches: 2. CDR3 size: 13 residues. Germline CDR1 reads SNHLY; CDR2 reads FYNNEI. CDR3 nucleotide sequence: TGTGCCAGCAGTGAAGCGGGAGGGGTCGAGCAGTACTTC. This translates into CASSEAGGVEQYF.